These T cell receptor beta chains were read from a single sample in a study of T cell responses to AZD1222 COVID-19 vaccine. Libraries were prepared by immunoSEQ multiplex PCR; TCRdb keeps only in-frame clonotypes and omits some of them. The sample lists 95,000 to 100,000 clones, about nine tenths occurring once. Specimen: peripheral blood, collected on day 0 of AZD1222 vaccination. These TCRs come from an adult in good health. Both conserved end residues are part of each CDR3. Fields, in order: clone size, D gene, J gene, V gene, CDR3 DNA, CDR3 protein. The D gene is left open where the match is weak. Part of the rows lack a size; the others show once, few, many or a class for expanded clones.

NA NA TRBJ1-2 TRBV5-1 TGCGCCAGCAGCTTGGACCCAGAGGAGAACTATGGCTACACCTTC CASSLDPEENYGYTF
NA NA TRBJ2-3 TRBV27 TGTGCCAGCCTAGGAGGGGTGGGTACGCAGTATTTT CASLGGVGTQYF
NA NA TRBJ2-7 TRBV18 TGTGCCAGCTCACCTAATTCAGGGGCGGTCGAGCAGTACTTC CASSPNSGAVEQYF
NA NA TRBJ1-3 TRBV15 TGTGCCACCAGCAGAGATAGGGCGGTAAACACCATATATTTT CATSRDRAVNTIYF
few NA TRBJ1-2 TRBV10-3 TGTGCCGCCAATACCGGGACGGCCTATGGCTACACCTTC CAANTGTAYGYTF
NA NA TRBJ2-5 TRBV3-1/TRBV3-2 TGTGCCAGCAGCCAAGCGGGACCCCTAGAAGAGACCCAGTACTTC CASSQAGPLEETQYF
NA NA TRBJ1-1 TRBV9 TGTGCCAGCAGCGTTCGTACGAACACTGAAGCTTTCTTT CASSVRTNTEAFF
NA NA TRBJ1-1 TRBV27 TGTGCCAGCAGTTTAGGGGGGCAAGAAGCTTTCTTT CASSLGGQEAFF
NA NA TRBJ2-1 TRBV19 TGTGCCAGTAGTATCGGCTACTACAATGAGCAGTTCTTC CASSIGYYNEQFF
NA TRBD2 TRBJ2-5 TRBV7-2 TGTGCCAGCAGCTTAGAGACTAGCGAAGAGACCCAGTACTTC CASSLETSEETQYF
NA NA TRBJ1-2 TRBV19 TGTGCCAGTAGGCCCCCAGGGGTCCCGCCTAACTATGGCTACACCTTC CASRPPGVPPNYGYTF
NA NA TRBJ2-1 TRBV4-1 TGCGCCAGCAGCCAGCGGGCGGTTGGAACCAATGAGCAGTTCTTC CASSQRAVGTNEQFF
NA TRBD1 TRBJ1-3 TRBV30 TGTGCCTGGAGTCCTTCCAAGGGACAGTTATCTGGAAACACCATATATTTT CAWSPSKGQLSGNTIYF
NA NA TRBJ2-3 TRBV5-1 TGCGCCAGCAGCCAAGGTGATCCTAGCACAGATACGCAGTATTTT CASSQGDPSTDTQYF
NA NA TRBJ2-5 TRBV4-2 TGTGCCAGCAGCCAAGATGTGGGCCTAGCGCAAGAGACCCAGTACTTC CASSQDVGLAQETQYF
NA NA TRBJ2-6 TRBV18 TGTGCCAGCTCCCCCGTGAGCGAGACCTCTGGGGCCAACGTCCTGACTTTC CASSPVSETSGANVLTF
NA NA TRBJ1-5 TRBV30 TGTGCCTGGAGTGTCTGGCTAAATCAGCCCCAGCATTTT CAWSVWLNQPQHF
NA NA TRBJ1-1 TRBV28 TGTGCCAGCAGTTGGGCCACCTTAACTGAAGCTTTCTTT CASSWATLTEAFF
NA NA TRBJ1-1 TRBV11-2 TGTGCCAGCAGCTTAGACGCAAGGGGTGTAGTAGGAATGAACACTGAAGCTTTCTTT CASSLDARGVVGMNTEAFF
NA NA TRBJ1-1 TRBV12-3/TRBV12-4 TGTGCCAGCAGTTTGACCATTAACACTGAAGCTTTCTTT CASSLTINTEAFF
NA NA TRBJ1-5 TRBV6-4 TGTGCCAGCAGTGTGGGCCGACAGACTTATAGCAATCAGCCCCAGCATTTT CASSVGRQTYSNQPQHF
NA NA TRBJ1-2 TRBV19 TGTGCCAGTAGTATGGGTACGGGGGCAGGGCTTGGCTACACCTTC CASSMGTGAGLGYTF
NA NA TRBJ1-1 TRBV5-4 TGTGCCAGCAGCTCGACGGTGAACACTGAAGCTTTCTTT CASSSTVNTEAFF
NA NA TRBJ1-6 TRBV2 TGTGCCAGCACCCGGAGGGGGGATCGCCAGTCACCCCTCCACTTT CASTRRGDRQSPLHF
NA TRBD1 TRBJ1-1 TRBV2 TGTGCCAGCAAACGGGACAGGGGGACTGAAGCTTTCTTT CASKRDRGTEAFF
NA NA TRBJ1-5 TRBV5-8 TGTGCCAGCAGCTTAACAGGGTCGGTATGGCAGCCCCAGCATTTT CASSLTGSVWQPQHF
NA NA TRBJ1-1 TRBV6-6 TGTGCCAGCAGCTCACCCTTGAGGGGCGCGGGGGCACGACCACGTTCAAACACTGAAGCTTTCTTT CASSSPLRGAGARPRSNTEAFF
NA NA TRBJ1-2 TRBV28 TGTGCCAGCAGTTTCCGGGACCCACATGGTTCGGGCTACACCTTC CASSFRDPHGSGYTF
few TRBD2 TRBJ2-3 TRBV9 TGTGCCAGCAACCCACTAGCGGGGAGCACAGATACGCAGTATTTT CASNPLAGSTDTQYF